One sample yielded the 11 T cell receptor beta chains listed below, sequenced in a study of human T cells and chemical hapten exposure. The time point here: pre-sensitization, week 0. Treatment specified: therapeutic diphenylcyclopropenone sensitization with weekly scalp DPC. Each CDR3 protein gets one entry after TCRdb re-called the RACE reads with MiXCR. The sample consists of around 330,000 distinct CDR3 sequences, over 5% of them appearing once. Sequencing was performed on whole blood, taken in connection with sensitization to the hapten diphenylcyclopropenone (DPC). All receptors derive from a woman in her late teens or twenties with alopecia areata. Some clones in this sample may be carry-over from other donors' samples.

In this sample, this clonotype turned up a few times. The rearrangement joins TRBV7-3 to TRBJ2-3, with 8 bases that match TRBD2. This CDR3 spans 15 amino acids. The germline V gene encodes CDR1 SGHTA and CDR2 FQGTGA. V lost 8 bases and J lost 2; bases outside the gene matches: 9. CDR3 nucleotides: TGTGCCAGCCTACGGAGCGGGGGTCACACAGATACGCAGTATTTT. It yields the protein CASLRSGGHTDTQYF.

A remark on this clonotype: At one end the junction does not follow the germline gene, possibly because of a read error. The chain couples TRBV5-5 to TRBJ1-1; no reliable D call. Per the germline V gene, CDR1 is SGHKS and CDR2 is YYEKEE (reference sequence). CDR3 length: 14 amino acids. CDR3 protein: CASSLSPANNEAFF. The CDR3 DNA is TGTGCCAGCAGCTTGTCCCCAGCGAACAATGAAGCTTTCTTT.

This clonotype came up many times. The chain employs TRBV6-5 and TRBJ2-7; the match to TRBD1 covers 11 bases. There are 15 residues in the CDR3. Losses at the gene ends were 2 bases for V and 3 bases for J; bases not matched to a gene: 3. Germline lookup yields CDR1 MNHEY and CDR2 SVGAGI. As DNA, the CDR3 is TGTGCCAGCAGTTACCCGGGGACAGGGGGCTACGAGCAGTACTTC. Its protein product is CASSYPGTGGYEQYF.

This clonotype was seen ten or more times. CDR3 amino acids: CSASDGWRGLGTDTQYF. For the CDR3, the DNA is TGCAGTGCTAGTGATGGCTGGCGGGGGCTTGGCACAGATACGCAGTATTTT. V usage is TRBV20-1 and J usage is TRBJ2-3; perhaps TRBD2 as D (7 bases). V lost 3 bases and J lost 1, with 20 bases in between. The CDR3 covers 17 residues. CDR1 DFQATT and CDR2 SNEGSKA come from the germline V gene (reference sequence).

In this sample, this clonotype turned up a few times. CDR3 loop: CATEGVNKNIQYF. CDR3 bases: TGTGCCACCGAAGGGGTCAACAAAAACATTCAGTACTTC. This chain links TRBV6-5 with TRBJ2-4, with D maybe TRBD1 (5 bases). Germline V gives CDR1 MNHEY, CDR2 SVGAGI. V dropped 10 bases and J dropped 3 bases, with 13 bases sitting between them. The CDR3 is 13 residues long.

V usage is TRBV29-1 and J usage is TRBJ1-2; 8 bases are a match to TRBD1. The CDR3 has 16 residues. The germline V gene encodes CDR1 SQVTM and CDR2 ANQGSEA. V dropped 0 bases and J dropped 3; count of bases not matched to a gene: 9. In nucleotides, the CDR3 is TGCAGCGTTGAAGATAGACGGACAGGGCCCGACTATGGCTACACCTTC. Its protein product is CSVEDRRTGPDYGYTF.

This clonotype was recorded many times. The chain couples TRBV6-5 to TRBJ2-7, with D maybe TRBD1 (5 bases). V lost 2 bases to trimming and J lost 5 bases, with 10 bases between them. The CDR3 length is 13 residues. Germline CDR1 and CDR2: MNHEY and SVGAGI. CDR3 coding DNA: TGTGCCAGCAGTTACGGGGCGGCGAACGAGCAGTACTTC. It translates to CASSYGAANEQYF.

Ten or more counts support this clonotype. This chain uses TRBV7-9 with TRBJ1-1; 8 bases agree with TRBD1. The CDR3 loop spans 14 amino acids. Trimming cost V 2 bases and J 7 bases; bases outside gene matches: 6. CDR1 is SEHNR and CDR2 is FQNEAQ in the germline V gene (reference sequence). For the CDR3, the DNA is TGTGCCAGCAGCTTATCCCAAGGACAGGGTGAAGCTTTCTTT. It codes for CASSLSQGQGEAFF.

The V and J genes are TRBV20-1 and TRBJ1-3, with no clear D. CDR1 is DFQATT, CDR2 SNEGSKA, per germline (reference sequence). There are 14 residues in the CDR3. The V gene lost 0 bases and the J gene lost 1 base, with 7 bases spanning the gap. The chain's CDR3 is CSARDPGSGNTIYF. The CDR3 DNA is TGCAGTGCTAGAGATCCGGGGTCTGGAAACACCATATATTTT.

V gene TRBV27 combines with J gene TRBJ2-6; D may be TRBD2 (5 bases). Trimming removed 1 base from V and 0 bases from J, with 13 bases in between. The CDR3 is 18 amino acids. The germline CDR1 and CDR2 sequences are MNHEY and SMNVEV (reference sequence). The chain's CDR3 is CASSLFSGDYSGANVLTF. In nucleotides, the CDR3 is TGTGCCAGCAGTTTATTTTCCGGGGATTACTCTGGGGCCAACGTCCTGACTTTC.

This clonotype was detected only a few times. The chain recombines TRBV5-1 with TRBJ2-5, with 9 positions matching TRBD1. V dropped 5 bases and J dropped 2; count of bases not matched to a gene: 4. The CDR3 contains 14 residues. Per the germline V gene, CDR1 is SGHRS and CDR2 is YFSETQ. CDR3 sequence reads: CASRRQGVQETQYF. Here the CDR3 DNA reads TGCGCCAGCAGACGACAGGGGGTTCAAGAGACCCAGTACTTC.